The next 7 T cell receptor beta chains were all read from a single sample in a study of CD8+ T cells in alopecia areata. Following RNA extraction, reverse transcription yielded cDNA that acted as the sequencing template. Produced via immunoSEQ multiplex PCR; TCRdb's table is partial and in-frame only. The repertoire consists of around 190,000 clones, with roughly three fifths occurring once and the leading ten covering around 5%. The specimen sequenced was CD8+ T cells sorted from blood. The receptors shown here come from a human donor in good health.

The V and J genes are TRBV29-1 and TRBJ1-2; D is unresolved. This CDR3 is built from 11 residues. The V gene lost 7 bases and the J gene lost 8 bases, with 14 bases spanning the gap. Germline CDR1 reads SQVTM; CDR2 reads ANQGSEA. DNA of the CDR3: TGCAGCGCCCTGGGTTTGCGGGGCTACACCTTC. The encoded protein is CSALGLRGYTF.

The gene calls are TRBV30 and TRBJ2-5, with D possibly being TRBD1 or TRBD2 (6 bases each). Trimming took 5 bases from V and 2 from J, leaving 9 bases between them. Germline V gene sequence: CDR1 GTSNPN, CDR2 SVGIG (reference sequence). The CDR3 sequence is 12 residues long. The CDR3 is CAWGGLQETQYF. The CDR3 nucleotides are TGTGCCTGGGGGGGGCTACAAGAGACCCAGTACTTC. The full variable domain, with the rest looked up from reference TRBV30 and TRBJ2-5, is SQTIHQWPATLVQPVGSPLSLECTVEGTSNPNLYWYRQAAGRGLQLLFYSVGIGQISSEVPQNLSASRPQDRQFILSSKKLLLSDSGFYLCAWGGLQETQYFGPGTRLLVL.

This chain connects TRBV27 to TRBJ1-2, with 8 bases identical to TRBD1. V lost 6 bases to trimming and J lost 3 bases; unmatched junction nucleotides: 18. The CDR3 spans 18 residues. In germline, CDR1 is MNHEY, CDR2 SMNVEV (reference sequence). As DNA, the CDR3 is TGTGCCAGCAGCCTGCTGGGCGGTTTTGACAGGGGCGACTATGGCTACACCTTC. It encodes CASSLLGGFDRGDYGYTF.

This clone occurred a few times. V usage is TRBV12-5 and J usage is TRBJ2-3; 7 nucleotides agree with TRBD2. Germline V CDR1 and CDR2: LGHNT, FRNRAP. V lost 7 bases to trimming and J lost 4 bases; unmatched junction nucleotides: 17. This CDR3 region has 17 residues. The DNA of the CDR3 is TGTGCTAGTGCCCCCAGCAACAGCGGGGTTTTATCAGATACGCAGTATTTT. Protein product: CASAPSNSGVLSDTQYF.

In nucleotides, the CDR3 is TGTGCCAGCAGCTTAGTTCTTGAAGCTTTCTTT. This codes for CASSLVLEAFF. The chain uses TRBV11-2 and TRBJ1-1; D not resolved. Trimming stripped 1 base from V and 7 bases from J, with 4 bases between. The CDR3 has 11 amino acids. Germline V gene sequence: CDR1 SGHAT, CDR2 FQNNGV.

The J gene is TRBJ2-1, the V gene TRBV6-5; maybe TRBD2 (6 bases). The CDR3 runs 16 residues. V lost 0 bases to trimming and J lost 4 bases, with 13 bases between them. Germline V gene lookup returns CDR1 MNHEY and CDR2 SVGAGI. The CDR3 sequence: CASSYSTEGLYNEQFF. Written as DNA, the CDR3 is TGTGCCAGCAGTTACTCCACGGAGGGTTTGTACAATGAGCAGTTCTTC.

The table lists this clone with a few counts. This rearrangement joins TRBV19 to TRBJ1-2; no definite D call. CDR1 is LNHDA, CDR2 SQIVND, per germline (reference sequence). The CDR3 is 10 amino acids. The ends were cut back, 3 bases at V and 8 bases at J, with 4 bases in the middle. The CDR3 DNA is TGTGCCAGTAGTATTTTAGGCTACACCTTC. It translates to CASSILGYTF.